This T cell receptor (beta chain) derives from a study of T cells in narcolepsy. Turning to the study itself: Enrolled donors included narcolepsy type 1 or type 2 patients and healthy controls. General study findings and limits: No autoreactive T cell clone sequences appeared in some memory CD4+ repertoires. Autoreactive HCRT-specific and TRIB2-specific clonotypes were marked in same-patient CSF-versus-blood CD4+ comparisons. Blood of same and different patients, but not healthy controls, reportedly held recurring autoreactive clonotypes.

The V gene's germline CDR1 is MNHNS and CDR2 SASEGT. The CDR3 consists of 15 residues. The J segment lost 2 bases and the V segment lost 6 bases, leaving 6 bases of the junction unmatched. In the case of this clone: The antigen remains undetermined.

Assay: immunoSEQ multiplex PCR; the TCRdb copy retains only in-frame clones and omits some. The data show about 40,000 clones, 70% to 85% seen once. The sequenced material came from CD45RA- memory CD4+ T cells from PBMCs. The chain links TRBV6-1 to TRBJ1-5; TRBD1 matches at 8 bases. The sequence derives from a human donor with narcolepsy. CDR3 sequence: CASSLTGAGNQPQHF. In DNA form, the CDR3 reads TGTGCCAGCAGCCTGACAGGGGCCGGCAATCAGCCCCAGCATTTT.